The present T cell receptor (beta chain) was sequenced within a study of CD8 T cells in ankylosing spondylitis. Study-level findings and limits: Ankylosing spondylitis blood appeared to carry a characteristic TCR beta motif of roughly eight highly homologous variants. Researchers reportedly found disease-linked clones significantly enriched in matched ankylosing spondylitis synovial fluid. Prior literature has documented some motif variants in synovial fluid and blood from reactive arthritis.

There are many counts of this clonotype. No antigen is known for it. The CDR3 totals 15 residues. Trimming cost V 4 bases and J 2 bases; bases outside gene matches: 1. Germline V gene lookup returns CDR1 SGHTA and CDR2 FQGNSA. In making TCR beta libraries, quantitative 5'-RACE with molecular barcodes was used. Via MiXCR, TCRdb re-called the 5' RACE reads, giving one row per CDR3 protein. The table records more than 650,000 distinct CDR3 sequences, about an eighth of them present only once. This rearrangement joins TRBV7-2 to TRBJ2-1, with 11 bases identical to TRBD2. The sample comprised blood, either unsorted or a sorted T cell fraction (not recorded which). The clonotype comes from a male donor with ankylosing spondylitis. The CDR3 region is CASSSTSGTYNEQFF. CDR3 nucleotide sequence: TGTGCCAGCAGCTCGACTAGCGGGACCTACAATGAGCAGTTCTTC.